These 22 T cell receptor beta chains came from one sample sequenced in a study of identical twins. Using its own MiXCR run on the 5' RACE reads, TCRdb lists one record per CDR3 protein. The table records 270,000 or so distinct CDR3 sequences, approximately 8.3% of them present only once. The same sample was also studied in work on yellow fever vaccine responses in identical twins.

The sample taken for sequencing was CD8+ T cells sorted from blood. Source of these receptors: a young woman in good health.

This chain joins TRBV2 and TRBJ2-2; D is ambiguous. The CDR3 covers 16 residues. Germline-derived CDR1 and CDR2 are SNHLY and FYNNEI. V was clipped by 7 bases and J by 6 bases, with 21 bases between them. The CDR3 is CASISLPGDLSGELFF. CDR3 nucleotide sequence: TGTGCCAGCATATCACTCCCTGGAGATCTTTCCGGGGAGCTGTTTTTT.

This clonotype was picked up many times. The chain is built from TRBV7-2 and TRBJ1-6; no reliable D call. From germline, CDR1 is SGHTA and CDR2 FQGNSA. The germline V and J ends were trimmed by 1 base and 2 bases, with 9 bases remaining between them. There are 16 residues in the CDR3. The CDR3: CASSLGPAPYNSPLHF. The CDR3, as DNA: TGTGCCAGCAGCTTAGGGCCAGCACCCTATAATTCACCCCTCCACTTT.

This clonotype came up once. V gene TRBV20-1 combines with J gene TRBJ2-1, with a tentative D call TRBD2 (5 bases). Germline CDR1 is DFQATT and CDR2 is SNEGSKA (reference sequence). The V and J ends lost 2 bases and 7 bases respectively, with 15 bases between them. The CDR3 covers 14 residues. The CDR3 bases are TGCAGTGCTAGACGTCTAGCAGGAGTTAATGAGCAGTTCTTC. Translating it yields CSARRLAGVNEQFF.

This clonotype was observed a handful of times. The chain joins TRBV7-8 to TRBJ1-4, with no clear D. From germline, CDR1 is SGHVS and CDR2 FQNEAQ. CDR3 size: 14 residues. Trimming shortened V by 5 bases and J by 7 bases, and 14 bases separated the two germline ends. CDR3 DNA sequence: TGTGCCAGCAGCCCAGGCCCCTGGAGTGAAAAACTGTTTTTT. Translation: CASSPGPWSEKLFF.

The genes are TRBV7-9 and TRBJ2-3; D gene uncertain. CDR1 and CDR2 (germline): SEHNR, FQNEAQ (reference sequence). V was cut by 1 base and J by 2 bases, with 7 bases left in between. The CDR3 contains 14 residues. In DNA, the CDR3 is TGTGCCAGCAGCTTAGATCCCGACACAGATACGCAGTATTTT. Translating gives CASSLDPDTDTQYF.

The rearrangement links TRBV4-3 to TRBJ2-7, with D unclear. CDR1 is LGHNA and CDR2 is YSLEER in the germline V gene. This CDR3 is 15 amino acids long. The germline V and J ends were trimmed by 4 bases and 6 bases, with 19 bases remaining between them. For the CDR3, the DNA is TGCGCCAGCAGCCGCACTTCTGGCCCGGGTTCCGAGCAGTACTTC. Its protein is CASSRTSGPGSEQYF.

This chain links TRBV15 with TRBJ2-5; D not resolved. The germline V gene encodes CDR1 LNHNV and CDR2 YYDKDF (reference sequence). Trimming cost V 1 base and J 2 bases, with 5 bases left between them. The CDR3 consists of 13 residues. The CDR3 protein is CATSRAEQETQYF. Written as DNA, the CDR3 is TGTGCCACCAGCAGAGCGGAACAAGAGACCCAGTACTTC.

The chain is built from TRBV9 and TRBJ1-1, with D perhaps TRBD1 (5 bases). This CDR3 is built from 16 residues. The germline V gene has CDR1 SGDLS and CDR2 YYNGEE. The V end lost 4 bases, the J end lost 5 bases, and 21 bases lay between the germline ends. CDR3 in amino acids: CASSPLSGLGGTEAFF. In DNA, the CDR3 is TGTGCCAGCAGCCCTTTGAGTGGGCTGGGGGGTACTGAAGCTTTCTTT. Full variable domain (remainder filled in from reference TRBV9 and TRBJ1-1): DSGVTQTPKHLITATGQRVTLRCSPRSGDLSVYWYQQSLDQGLQFLIQYYNGEERAKGNILERFSAQQFPDLHSELNLSSLELGDSALYFCASSPLSGLGGTEAFFGQGTRLTVV.

The gene calls are TRBV24-1 and TRBJ1-5; no reliable D call. This CDR3 contains 14 residues. The germline gives CDR1 KGHDR, CDR2 SFDVKD. V lost 2 bases, J lost 6 bases, and 10 bases lay in between. CDR3 nucleotide sequence: TGTGCCACCAGTGATTGGGGAAGGAGTCAGCCCCAGCATTTT. Translation gives CATSDWGRSQPQHF.

The V gene is TRBV11-2, the J gene TRBJ2-5, with D possibly being TRBD1 or TRBD2 (6 bases each). Looked up from germline, CDR1 is SGHAT and CDR2 is FQNNGV. The V end lost 1 base, the J end lost 2 bases, and 17 bases lay between the germline ends. The CDR3 consists of 17 residues. CDR3: CASSLGGGYRKQETQYF. The DNA for the CDR3 is TGTGCCAGCAGCTTAGGAGGGGGGTACAGGAAACAAGAGACCCAGTACTTC. Full variable domain (remainder filled in from reference TRBV11-2 and TRBJ2-5): EAGVAQSPRYKIIEKRQSVAFWCNPISGHATLYWYQQILGQGPKLLIQFQNNGVVDDSQLPKDRFSAERLKGVDSTLKIQPAKLEDSAVYLCASSLGGGYRKQETQYFGPGTRLLVL.

The chain employs TRBV9 and TRBJ2-3; possible D gene TRBD1, 7 bases. The V end lost 6 bases, the J end lost 1 base, and 27 bases lay between the germline ends. The CDR3 consists of 19 residues. Germline-derived CDR1 and CDR2 are SGDLS and YYNGEE. Here the CDR3 reads CASTTNRGGGKSRTDTQYF. The CDR3 bases are TGTGCCAGCACCACCAACCGAGGGGGCGGGAAATCGCGCACAGATACGCAGTATTTT.

The V gene is TRBV27, the J gene TRBJ2-5, with D possibly TRBD1 on 6 matching bases. The CDR3 extends over 15 amino acids. Per the germline V gene, CDR1 is MNHEY and CDR2 is SMNVEV (reference sequence). V was clipped by 9 bases and J by 2 bases, with 19 bases between them. CDR3 DNA sequence: TGTGCCAGAGCATCGCCGACAGGACCTCAAGAGACCCAGTACTTC. Its protein is CARASPTGPQETQYF.

Only a few counts were recorded for this clonotype. The CDR3 DNA follows: TGTGCCAGCAGACAGGGTTTCTACGAGCAGTACTTC. It translates to CASRQGFYEQYF. The gene calls are TRBV27 and TRBJ2-7; D might be TRBD1 (6 bases). The germline V gene has CDR1 MNHEY and CDR2 SMNVEV (reference sequence). The CDR3 runs to 12 residues. V was trimmed by 6 bases and J by 3 bases, leaving 9 bases between them.

This clonotype has a handful of counts. The junction departs from germline at one end; a sequencing error may be responsible. The chain uses TRBV12-3 or TRBV12-4 and TRBJ1-5; 9 nucleotides agree with TRBD1. There are 19 residues in the CDR3. The CDR3 sequence: CAISPPPGTGLQIHQPQHF. The CDR3 bases are TGTGCCATCAGTCCCCCTCCCGGGACAGGGTTACAGATTCATCAGCCCCAGCATTTT.

This clonotype has just a few counts. The chain employs TRBV3-1 and TRBJ2-1, with D unclear. The CDR3 is 14 residues long. Trimming took 0 bases from V and 10 from J, leaving 13 bases between them. CDR1 and CDR2 from the germline V gene are LGHDT and YNNKEL (reference sequence). CDR3 coding DNA: TGTGCCAGCAGCCAAGAAAACATTCCCGCGGAGCAGTTCTTC. It codes for CASSQENIPAEQFF.

The rearrangement joins TRBV4-2 to TRBJ2-5, with D unclear. CDR1 LGHNA and CDR2 YNFKEQ come from the germline V gene. The CDR3 has 16 amino acids. V dropped 2 bases and J dropped 5 bases, with 18 bases sitting between them. Here the CDR3 DNA reads TGTGCCAGCAGCCAAACGAGGCTCCGAACCCCCGAGACCCAGTACTTC. It translates to CASSQTRLRTPETQYF.

This clonotype was seen at least ten times. This chain links TRBV2 with TRBJ1-1; TRBD1 might be the D (5 bases). The CDR3 length is 15 residues. The V and J ends lost 5 bases and 1 base respectively, with 14 bases between them. Germline lookup yields CDR1 SNHLY and CDR2 FYNNEI. CDR3 loop: CASSKTEPANTEAFF. The CDR3 nucleotides are TGTGCCAGCAGTAAGACAGAGCCTGCGAACACTGAAGCTTTCTTT.

This clonotype appeared many times. The J gene is TRBJ2-7, the V gene TRBV20-1, with 8 bases fitting TRBD1. The CDR3 consists of 14 residues. Germline V gene lookup returns CDR1 DFQATT and CDR2 SNEGSKA (reference sequence). V shed 3 bases, J shed 2 bases, and the junction held 6 bases outside the gene matches. The CDR3 loop is CSARTTGDAYEQYF. The DNA for the CDR3 is TGCAGTGCTAGGACGACAGGGGACGCCTACGAGCAGTACTTC.

The chain couples TRBV7-9 to TRBJ2-7, with TRBD1 identical over 9 bases. The CDR3 sequence is 17 residues long. CDR1 is SEHNR, CDR2 FQNEAQ, per germline (reference sequence). V trimming: 3 bases; J trimming: 2 bases; junction bases outside the gene matches: 11. The CDR3 sequence is CASSLSSPGTGPYEQYF. CDR3 bases: TGTGCCAGCAGCTTGTCCTCCCCCGGGACAGGGCCCTACGAGCAGTACTTC.

This clonotype was detected many times. The V gene is TRBV28, the J gene TRBJ2-3; D is uncertain. The CDR3 has 15 residues. Germline V gives CDR1 MDHEN, CDR2 SYDVKM. Trimming took off 2 bases at V and 3 bases at J, with 12 bases between the two ends. The CDR3 is CASSLTSSKTDTQYF. CDR3 nucleotide sequence: TGTGCCAGCAGTTTAACTTCCTCCAAGACAGATACGCAGTATTTT.

This chain connects TRBV4-3 to TRBJ2-2; D perhaps matches TRBD1 (6 bases). Germline CDR1 reads LGHNA; CDR2 reads YSLEER. The CDR3 is made up of 14 amino acids. V gave up 3 bases and J gave up 7 bases, with 12 bases separating them. The CDR3 sequence: CASSHTGLSGELFF. In nucleotides, the CDR3 is TGCGCCAGCAGCCATACAGGGTTGAGCGGGGAGCTGTTTTTT.

This clonotype appeared many times. The chain uses TRBV12-3 or TRBV12-4 and TRBJ2-7; D unresolved. The V end was cut by 6 bases, the J end by 6 bases, with 15 bases between. CDR3 length equals 13 residues. The CDR3 protein is CASRLELFSEQYF. In DNA form, the CDR3 reads TGTGCCAGCAGGTTGGAACTCTTTAGCGAGCAGTACTTC.